One and the same sample provided the 6 T cell receptor beta chains below, sequenced in a study of T-cell reconstitution after alpha-beta-depleted transplantation in children. As it was prepared, the TCRbeta library received unique molecular identifiers. TCRdb analysed the PCR reads with MiXCR anew, one entry per CDR3 protein. Among around 600,000 distinct CDR3 sequences listed, 23% were seen once. This material consisted of PBMCs, mostly from graft donor cells, taken 360 days after TCRalphabeta/CD19-depleted stem cell transplant. Every receptor here comes from a boy younger than two who had a stem cell transplant for acute myeloid leukemia, so the T cells may come from the graft donor.

This sequence joins TRBV7-2 and TRBJ2-7; D call uncertain. Trimming removed 5 bases at V and 3 bases at J, with 14 bases between. The germline V gene encodes CDR1 SGHTA and CDR2 FQGNSA. The CDR3 is 14 residues long. In DNA form, the CDR3 reads TGTGCCAGCAGCCTGGCAAGGCTCGGCTACGAGCAGTACTTC. Translation: CASSLARLGYEQYF. Full variable domain (remainder filled in from reference TRBV7-2 and TRBJ2-7): GAGVSQSPSNKVTEKGKDVELRCDPISGHTALYWYRQSLGQGLEFLIYFQGNSAPDKSGLPSDRFSAERTGGSVSTLTIQRTQQEDSAVYLCASSLARLGYEQYFGPGTRLTVT.

V gene TRBV12-3 or TRBV12-4 combines with J gene TRBJ2-1, with TRBD2 matching 9 bases. The CDR3 sequence is 15 residues long. The V and J ends lost 0 bases and 11 bases, in that order; junction bases with no gene match: 8. CDR3 residues: CASSLAGIAGAKQFF. The CDR3 coding sequence is TGTGCCAGCAGTTTAGCGGGAATAGCGGGGGCTAAGCAGTTCTTC.

Many counts were recorded for this clonotype. The junction differs from germline at one of its ends, possibly a read error. The rearrangement links TRBV20-1 to TRBJ2-1; TRBD1 or TRBD2 may be the D gene (6 bases each). The CDR3 loop spans 13 amino acids. Germline assignment: CDR1 DFQATT and CDR2 SNEGSKA (reference sequence). Written as DNA, the CDR3 is TGCAGTGCGACAAAACTGACGGGGGCGCGTCAAGTCTTC. This sequence encodes CSATKLTGARQVF.

This clonotype was recorded a few times. J is TRBJ1-1 and V is TRBV5-1; D is perhaps TRBD1 (6 bases). Germline CDR1 and CDR2: SGHRS and YFSETQ. V lost 4 bases, J lost 5 bases, and 18 bases lay in between. CDR3 length: 15 residues. CDR3 nucleotides: TGCGCCAGCAGCCTTACCGGGGGGGCCGGTACTGAAGCTTTCTTT. It translates to CASSLTGGAGTEAFF. The complete variable domain, with remaining parts taken from reference TRBV5-1 and TRBJ1-1, reads KAGVTQTPRYLIKTRGQQVTLSCSPISGHRSVSWYQQTPGQGLQFLFEYFSETQRNKGNFPGRFSGRQFSNSRSEMNVSTLELGDSALYLCASSLTGGAGTEAFFGQGTRLTVV.

The chain uses TRBV20-1 and TRBJ2-7; 8 bases are a match to TRBD2. CDR1 and CDR2 (germline): DFQATT, SNEGSKA (reference sequence). Trimming removed 5 bases from V and 0 bases from J; junction bases left unmatched: 9. The CDR3 is 15 residues long. CDR3 nucleotide sequence: TGCAGTGCTCTCCCCCGGGGGGGCCCCTCCTACGAGCAGTACGTC. Protein product: CSALPRGGPSYEQYV.

Notes on this clonotype: A much larger clone differs from this one at a single base, so this may be a read error. This sequence joins TRBV20-1 and TRBJ2-5; TRBD1 or TRBD2 may be the D gene (5 bases each). Germline V lookup: CDR1 DFQATT, CDR2 SNEGSKA (reference sequence). This CDR3 is 14 amino acids long. The CDR3 nucleotides read TGCAGTGCTAGCGGGAACAGGAACCAAGAGGCCCAGTACTTC. It specifies CSASGNRNQEAQYF.